This T cell receptor beta chain is drawn from a study of cytomegalovirus exposure and HLA in healthy donors. Study-level findings and limits: Confirmation in vitro established that a few CMV-associated chains were specific for CMV antigens. The study put under 200 TCR beta chains on its list as cytomegalovirus-associated.

The CDR3 extends over 16 amino acids. V shed 1 base, J shed 3 bases, and the junction held 7 bases outside the gene matches. Germline CDR1 reads MGHRA; CDR2 reads YSYEKL. On this clone itself: Antigen unknown.

This table comes from immunoSEQ multiplex PCR, and its TCRdb copy is limited to in-frame clones, with some not included. The repertoire holds about 100,000 clones, with 90% to 97% as singletons. The rearrangement joins TRBV4-1 to TRBJ1-2; 8 bases fit TRBD1. The sequencing sample was made of PBMCs. This clonotype was sampled from a woman aged 18-29 years in good health and CMV-seronegative. CDR3 residues: CASSQGVGQGDYGYTF. CDR3 sequence (DNA): TGCGCCAGCAGCCAAGGGGTCGGACAGGGCGACTATGGCTACACCTTC.